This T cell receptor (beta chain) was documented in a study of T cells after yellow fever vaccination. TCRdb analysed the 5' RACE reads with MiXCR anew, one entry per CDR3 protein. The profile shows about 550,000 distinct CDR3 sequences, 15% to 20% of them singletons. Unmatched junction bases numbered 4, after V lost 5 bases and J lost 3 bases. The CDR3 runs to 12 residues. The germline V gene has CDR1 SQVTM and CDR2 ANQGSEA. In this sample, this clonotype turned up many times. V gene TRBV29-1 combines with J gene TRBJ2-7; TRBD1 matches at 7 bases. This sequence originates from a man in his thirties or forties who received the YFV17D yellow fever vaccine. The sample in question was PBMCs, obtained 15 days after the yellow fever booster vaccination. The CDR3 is CSVRGQIYEQYF. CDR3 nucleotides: TGCAGCGTTAGGGGGCAGATCTACGAGCAGTACTTC.